This T cell receptor beta chain is from a study of a mutant IDH1 vaccine in newly diagnosed glioma. Time point given: week 35, safety follow-up. The vaccine gave 300 ug of a 20-mer mutant IDH1 peptide subcutaneously per dose. Here immunoSEQ multiplex PCR was the method, and the copy in TCRdb shows in-frame clones only, minus some. The sample includes about 32,000 clones, approximately 82% seen only once; the top ten take around 7%. The CDR3 is 14 amino acids. The V gene's germline CDR1 is SQVTM and CDR2 ANQGSEA. The trim removed 6 bases at V and 5 bases at J, leaving 8 bases unmatched. In regard to this clone: Its antigen is not identified.

V usage is TRBV29-1 and J usage is TRBJ1-1, with 11 positions matching TRBD1. This sequence originates from a woman aged 18-30 years with glioma. The material was PBMCs, obtained from a glioma patient whose treatment included an IDH1 peptide vaccine. CDR3 nucleotide sequence: TGCAGCGTAACCCGGACAGGGGGCGGGACTGAAGCTTTCTTT. Its translation is CSVTRTGGGTEAFF.